This T cell receptor (beta chain) was identified in a study of cytomegalovirus exposure and HLA in healthy donors. Germline CDR1 reads SNHLY; CDR2 reads FYNNEI. The CDR3 runs to 13 residues. V lost 7 bases to trimming and J lost 6 bases, with 15 bases between them. PCR used 60 Vbeta primers and 13 Jbeta primers. Assay: immunoSEQ multiplex PCR; the TCRdb copy retains only in-frame clones and omits some. The sample totals 50,000 to 70,000 clones. Whole-study results and caveats: A likely sequencing artifact accounted for one observed cluster of highly shared sequence variants. In the analysis, some V segments, TRBV6-2 and TRBV6-3 included, were excluded as indistinguishable. Solely CMV serostatus was available to characterize immune exposure.

Participants comprised healthy donors of bone marrow. As for this clone: Antigen: not known.

Sequenced input: PBMCs. This sequence joins TRBV2 and TRBJ1-1; unclear D gene. The sequence was obtained from a woman aged 18-29 years in good health and CMV-seronegative. CDR3: CASILLVAAEAFF. The CDR3 nucleotides read TGTGCCAGCATCCTACTGGTGGCGGCTGAAGCTTTCTTT.